The 5 T cell receptor beta chains in this list originate from one sample, sequenced in a study of response to subunit inactivated influenza vaccine. TCRdb recomputed calls from the RT-PCR reads with MiXCR, one row per CDR3 protein. Of 180,000 or so distinct CDR3 sequences listed, about 12% are singletons. These data also formed part of another study, on T cells expressing NK-cell markers. From that report: It was by 5'RACE template switching with UMIs that TCR beta cDNA was made.

The sequenced sample was CD8+ T cells sorted from PBMCs, obtained less than 13 days after vaccination. The receptor set was obtained from a man aged 50 to 59 who received an inactivated influenza vaccine.

This clonotype was seen more than once but under ten times. This chain links TRBV25-1 with TRBJ2-6; possible D gene TRBD2, 5 bases. CDR3 length equals 15 residues. V was pared by 8 bases and J by 1 base, with 12 bases between. The V gene's germline CDR1 is MGHDK and CDR2 SYGVNS. The DNA for the CDR3 is TGTGCCAGCCGGGGAGAGAGATCTGGGGCCAACGTCCTGACTTTC. Encoded protein: CASRGERSGANVLTF.

This clonotype was picked up a small number of times. This rearrangement joins TRBV3-1 to TRBJ1-6, with a weak D call TRBD1 (5 bases). Germline CDR1 LGHDT, CDR2 YNNKEL (reference sequence). This CDR3 has 17 amino acids. The germline V and J ends were trimmed by 0 bases and 3 bases, with 12 bases remaining between them. In DNA, the CDR3 is TGTGCCAGCAGCCAAGAACCCCCAGGGTACTATAATTCACCCCTCCACTTT. Translating it yields CASSQEPPGYYNSPLHF.

The rearrangement uses TRBV2 and TRBJ2-1; 9 nucleotides line up with TRBD2. The CDR3 loop spans 14 amino acids. V was clipped by 8 bases and J by 4 bases; unmatched bases: 6. Germline V CDR1 and CDR2: SNHLY, FYNNEI. CDR3 nucleotides: TGTGCCAGCGCGGCTAGCGGGACGTACAATGAGCAGTTCTTC. Amino acids: CASAASGTYNEQFF.

This clonotype was seen only a few times. The rearrangement uses TRBV28 and TRBJ2-3, with 13 bases lining up with TRBD2. The CDR3 length is 16 residues. The germline gives CDR1 MDHEN, CDR2 SYDVKM. V dropped 6 bases and J dropped 3; count of bases not matched to a gene: 6. CDR3 nucleotides: TGTGCCAGCAGACTAGCGGGAGGGACCTTAACAGATACGCAGTATTTT. This gives the protein CASRLAGGTLTDTQYF.

The gene calls are TRBV28 and TRBJ1-2; 11 nucleotides line up with TRBD1. J was trimmed by 8 bases and V by 5 bases; bases with no gene match: 4. This CDR3 is built from 13 residues. Germline V gene sequence: CDR1 MDHEN, CDR2 SYDVKM. CDR3 region: CASSAGQGAGYTF. CDR3 sequence (DNA): TGTGCCAGCAGTGCCGGACAGGGGGCGGGCTACACCTTC.